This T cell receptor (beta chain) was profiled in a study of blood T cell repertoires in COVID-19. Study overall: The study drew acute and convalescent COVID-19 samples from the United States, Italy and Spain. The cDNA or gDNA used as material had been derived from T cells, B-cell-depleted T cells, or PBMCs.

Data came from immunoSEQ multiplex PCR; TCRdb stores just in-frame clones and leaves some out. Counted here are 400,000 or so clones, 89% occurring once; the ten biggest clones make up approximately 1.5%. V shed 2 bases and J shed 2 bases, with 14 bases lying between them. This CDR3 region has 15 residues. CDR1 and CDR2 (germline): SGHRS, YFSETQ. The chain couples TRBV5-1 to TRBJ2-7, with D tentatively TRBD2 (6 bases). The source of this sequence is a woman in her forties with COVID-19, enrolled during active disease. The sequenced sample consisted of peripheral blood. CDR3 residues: CASSFGPGGTYEQYF. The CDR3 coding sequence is TGCGCCAGCAGCTTTGGGCCCGGGGGAACCTACGAGCAGTACTTC.